A single sample gave rise to the 6 T cell receptor beta chains below, sequenced in a study of shared clonotypes between healthy human individuals. Using immunoSEQ multiplex PCR, the repertoire was profiled, and TCRdb retains in-frame clones only, with some absent. This table holds roughly 2.1 million clones, approximately 94% found once. Cells designated naive CD8 were CD45RO-negative and were positively selected for CCR7, with terminally differentiated effector memory CD45RA+ cells excluded. Specimen: naive CD8+ T cells from PBMCs. These receptors were taken from a man between 18 and 29 years old in good health. Some clones in this sample may be carry-over from other donors' samples.

Turning to this clone: This specimen includes other DNA sequences encoding the same CDR3. The V and J genes are TRBV4-3 and TRBJ2-7, with D possibly TRBD2 on 6 matching bases. V lost 1 base to trimming and J lost 4 bases, with 11 bases between them. Germline V gene lookup returns CDR1 LGHNA and CDR2 YSLEER. The CDR3 is 14 residues long. In nucleotides, the CDR3 is TGCGCCAGCAGCCAAGGGGCGGGATCATACGAGCAGTACTTC. It encodes CASSQGAGSYEQYF.

The chain joins TRBV27 to TRBJ2-7, with TRBD2 matching over 13 bases. V shed 5 bases, J shed 4 bases, and the junction held 11 bases outside the gene matches. Germline V gene lookup returns CDR1 MNHEY and CDR2 SMNVEV (reference sequence). This CDR3 comprises 17 residues. The CDR3 loop is CASSIIGTSGIVYEQYF. In DNA form, the CDR3 reads TGTGCCAGCAGTATTATTGGGACTAGCGGGATAGTATACGAGCAGTACTTC.

The rearrangement uses TRBV28 and TRBJ2-1; 8 bases line up with TRBD2. The CDR3 has 15 amino acids. The V gene end was trimmed by 7 bases and the J gene end by 4 bases; junction bases not matched to a gene: 9. In germline, CDR1 is MDHEN, CDR2 SYDVKM. The CDR3 DNA reads as TGTGCCAGCACCTTTGGGGCTAGCGGGTACAATGAGCAGTTCTTC. This encodes CASTFGASGYNEQFF.

The rearrangement links TRBV4-3 to TRBJ2-3, with D maybe TRBD1 (5 bases). Germline V lookup: CDR1 LGHNA, CDR2 YSLEER. This CDR3 region has 19 residues. The V end lost 0 bases, the J end lost 1 base, and 20 bases lay between the germline ends. The chain's CDR3 is CASSQEQVRLARGTDTQYF. The CDR3 nucleotides read TGCGCCAGCAGCCAAGAACAGGTCAGACTCGCTAGGGGCACAGATACGCAGTATTTT.

This clone has just a few counts. The chain uses TRBV23-1 and TRBJ1-1, with a weak D call TRBD1 (6 bases). TRBV23-1 is labeled an ORF, and its function is uncertain. This CDR3 spans 13 amino acids. Trimming stripped 8 bases from V and 3 bases from J, with 13 bases between. The CDR3 spells CASGGWGHTEAFF. The CDR3 DNA is TGCGCCAGCGGGGGGTGGGGGCACACTGAAGCTTTCTTT.

This clone was seen more than once but under ten times. The chain uses TRBV9 and TRBJ2-2; no definite D call. V lost 1 base, J lost 7 bases, and 5 bases lay in between. The CDR3 is 12 residues long. Germline CDR1 reads SGDLS; CDR2 reads YYNGEE. The CDR3 DNA reads TGTGCCAGCAGCGTAATTGTCGGGGAGCTGTTTTTT. Protein sequence: CASSVIVGELFF.